This T cell receptor beta chain was identified in a study of technical replicates of blood from a few donors (dated by TCRdb to about 2017). According to the germline V gene (reference sequence), CDR1 reads SGHAT and CDR2 reads FQDESV. The CDR3 spans 13 residues, from the cysteine through the phenylalanine. Only the CDR3 DNA is retained, 39 bases long and in frame from the first base. V loses 5 bases of germline sequence and J loses 2 bases, and the interval between the two ends is 9 bases. On this clone itself: Its specific antigen is unknown. No base qualities exist here, and no much larger clone lies one base off it.

Library prep was done by the immunoSEQ multiplex PCR assay. As stored in TCRdb, this immuneACCESS dataset retains in-frame rearrangements with V and J assigned. A fraction of the clones does not appear; measured against another copy, unresolved V genes explain less than half of the discrepancy, and the remainder lacks a known reason. This sample comprises about 100,000 clones, roughly 96% of them detected only once. The ten largest clones represent more than 0.3% of the sample. The chain links TRBV11-1 with TRBJ2-5; the D segment could be TRBD2, given 6 matching bases. The sample comprised T cells isolated from PBMCs. This TCR was sampled from a human donor in good health. The CDR3 protein is CASSKGTQETQYF. Here is the DNA: TGTGCCAGCAGCAAGGGGACTCAAGAGACCCAGTACTTC.